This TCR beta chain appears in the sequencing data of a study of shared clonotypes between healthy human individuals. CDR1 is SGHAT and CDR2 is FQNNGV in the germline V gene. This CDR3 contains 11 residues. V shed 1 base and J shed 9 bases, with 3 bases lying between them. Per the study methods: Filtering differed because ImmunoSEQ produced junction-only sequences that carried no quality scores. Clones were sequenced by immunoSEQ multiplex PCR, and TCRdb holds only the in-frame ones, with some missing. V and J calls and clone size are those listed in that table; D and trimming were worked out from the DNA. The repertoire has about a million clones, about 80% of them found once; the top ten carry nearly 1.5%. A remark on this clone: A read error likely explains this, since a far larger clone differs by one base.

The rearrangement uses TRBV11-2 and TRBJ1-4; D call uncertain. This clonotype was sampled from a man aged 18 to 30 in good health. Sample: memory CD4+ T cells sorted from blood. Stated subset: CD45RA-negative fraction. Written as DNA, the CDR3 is TGTGCCAGCAGCTTAGGCCAAAAACTGTTTTTT. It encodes CASSLGQKLFF.